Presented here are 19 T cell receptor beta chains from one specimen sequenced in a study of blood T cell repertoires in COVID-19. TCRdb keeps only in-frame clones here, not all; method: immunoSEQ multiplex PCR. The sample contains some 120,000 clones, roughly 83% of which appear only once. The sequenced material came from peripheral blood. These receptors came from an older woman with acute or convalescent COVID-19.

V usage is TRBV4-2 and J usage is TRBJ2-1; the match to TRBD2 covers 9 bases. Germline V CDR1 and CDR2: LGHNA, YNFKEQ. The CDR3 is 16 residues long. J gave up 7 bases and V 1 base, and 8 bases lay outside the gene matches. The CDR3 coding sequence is TGTGCCAGCAGCCAAGCTCAAGCGGGAGGTGGTAATGAGCAGTTCTTC. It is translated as CASSQAQAGGGNEQFF.

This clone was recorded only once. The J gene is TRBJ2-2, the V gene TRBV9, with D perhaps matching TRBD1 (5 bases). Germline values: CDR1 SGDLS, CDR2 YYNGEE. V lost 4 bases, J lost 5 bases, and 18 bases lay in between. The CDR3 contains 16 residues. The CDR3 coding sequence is TGTGCCAGCAGCCCGGTGGGGTCTTCAGGGACCGGGGAGCTGTTTTTT. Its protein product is CASSPVGSSGTGELFF.

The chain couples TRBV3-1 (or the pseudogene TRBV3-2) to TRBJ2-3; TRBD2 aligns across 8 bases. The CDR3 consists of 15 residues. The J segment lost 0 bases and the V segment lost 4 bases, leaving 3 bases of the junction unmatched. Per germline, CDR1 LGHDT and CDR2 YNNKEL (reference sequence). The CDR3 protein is CASSPRGVSTDTQYF. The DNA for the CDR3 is TGTGCCAGCAGCCCGCGGGGGGTTAGCACAGATACGCAGTATTTT.

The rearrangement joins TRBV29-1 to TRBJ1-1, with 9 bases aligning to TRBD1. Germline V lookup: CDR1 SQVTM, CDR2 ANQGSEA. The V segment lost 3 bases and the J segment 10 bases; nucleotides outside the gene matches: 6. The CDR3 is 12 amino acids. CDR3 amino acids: CSVDRTGAGAFF. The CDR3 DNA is TGCAGCGTTGACCGGACAGGGGCTGGAGCTTTCTTT. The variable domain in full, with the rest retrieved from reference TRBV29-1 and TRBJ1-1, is SAVISQKPSRDICQRGTSLTIQCQVDSQVTMMFWYRQQPGQSLTLIATANQGSEATYESGFVIDKFPISRPNLTFSTLTVSNMSPEDSSIYLCSVDRTGAGAFFGQGTRLTVV.

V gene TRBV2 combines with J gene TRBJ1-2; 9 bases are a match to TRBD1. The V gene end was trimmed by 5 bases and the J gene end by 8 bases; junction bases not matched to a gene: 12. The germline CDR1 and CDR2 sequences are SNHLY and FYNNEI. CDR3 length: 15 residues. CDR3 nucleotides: TGTGCCAGCAGTCCAGACCCGGGACAGGGATGGGGCTACACCTTC. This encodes CASSPDPGQGWGYTF. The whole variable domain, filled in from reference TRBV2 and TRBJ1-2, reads EPEVTQTPSHQVTQMGQEVILRCVPISNHLYFYWYRQILGQKVEFLVSFYNNEISEKSEIFDDQFSVERPDGSNFTLKIRSTKLEDSAMYFCASSPDPGQGWGYTFGSGTRLTVV.

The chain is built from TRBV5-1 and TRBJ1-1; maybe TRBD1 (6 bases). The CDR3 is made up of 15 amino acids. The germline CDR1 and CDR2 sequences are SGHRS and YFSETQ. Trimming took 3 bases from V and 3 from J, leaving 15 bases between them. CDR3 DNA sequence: TGCGCCAGCAGCTCCTCCAACAGGGCTGACACTGAAGCTTTCTTT. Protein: CASSSSNRADTEAFF.

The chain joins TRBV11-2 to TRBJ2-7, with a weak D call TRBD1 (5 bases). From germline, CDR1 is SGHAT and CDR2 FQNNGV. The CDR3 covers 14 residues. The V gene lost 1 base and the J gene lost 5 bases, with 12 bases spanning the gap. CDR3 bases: TGTGCCAGCAGCTTAGGACAGTGGGTCAACGAGCAGTACTTC. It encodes CASSLGQWVNEQYF.

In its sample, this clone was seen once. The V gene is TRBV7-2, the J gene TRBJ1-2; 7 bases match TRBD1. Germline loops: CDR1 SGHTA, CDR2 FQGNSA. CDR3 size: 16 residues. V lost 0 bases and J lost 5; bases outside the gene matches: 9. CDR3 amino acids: CASSLAGGQLYYGYTF. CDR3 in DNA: TGTGCCAGCAGCTTAGCGGGGGGACAGCTTTATTATGGCTACACCTTC.

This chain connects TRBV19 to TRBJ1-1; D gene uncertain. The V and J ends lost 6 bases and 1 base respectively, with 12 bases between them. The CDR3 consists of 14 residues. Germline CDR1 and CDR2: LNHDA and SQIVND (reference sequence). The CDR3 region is CASRGGRANTEAFF. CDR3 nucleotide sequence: TGTGCCAGTAGGGGAGGGAGGGCGAACACTGAAGCTTTCTTT.

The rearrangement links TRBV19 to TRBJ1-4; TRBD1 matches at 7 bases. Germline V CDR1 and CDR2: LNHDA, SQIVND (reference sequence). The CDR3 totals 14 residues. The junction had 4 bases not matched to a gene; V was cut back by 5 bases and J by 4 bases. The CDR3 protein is CASSADRDNEKLFF. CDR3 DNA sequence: TGTGCCAGTAGTGCCGACAGGGATAATGAAAAACTGTTTTTT.

CDR3 protein: CASRFGGAGEFGYTF. CDR3 bases: TGTGCCAGCAGATTTGGGGGGGCGGGTGAGTTCGGCTACACCTTC. V is TRBV6-5 and J is TRBJ1-2; D is possibly TRBD1 (6 bases). The CDR3 is 15 amino acids. The ends were cut back, 6 bases at V and 8 bases at J, with 22 bases in the middle. From germline, CDR1 is MNHEY and CDR2 SVGAGI.

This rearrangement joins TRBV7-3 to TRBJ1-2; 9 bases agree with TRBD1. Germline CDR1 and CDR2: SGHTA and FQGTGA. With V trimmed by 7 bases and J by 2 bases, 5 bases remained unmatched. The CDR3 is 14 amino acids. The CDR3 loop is CASNTTGGNYGYTF. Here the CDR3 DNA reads TGTGCCAGCAACACGACAGGGGGAAACTATGGCTACACCTTC.

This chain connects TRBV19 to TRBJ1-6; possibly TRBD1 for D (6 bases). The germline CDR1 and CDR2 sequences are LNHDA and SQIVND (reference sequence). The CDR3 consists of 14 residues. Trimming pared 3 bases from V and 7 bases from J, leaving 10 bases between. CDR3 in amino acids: CASSIGTMNSPLHF. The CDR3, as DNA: TGTGCCAGTAGTATTGGGACAATGAATTCACCCCTCCACTTT.

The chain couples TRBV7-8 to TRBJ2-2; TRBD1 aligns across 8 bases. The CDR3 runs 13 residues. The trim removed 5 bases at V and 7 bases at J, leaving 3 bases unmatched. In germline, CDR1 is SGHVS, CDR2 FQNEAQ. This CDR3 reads CASSQGAGGELFF. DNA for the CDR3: TGTGCCAGCAGCCAGGGGGCGGGCGGGGAGCTGTTTTTT.

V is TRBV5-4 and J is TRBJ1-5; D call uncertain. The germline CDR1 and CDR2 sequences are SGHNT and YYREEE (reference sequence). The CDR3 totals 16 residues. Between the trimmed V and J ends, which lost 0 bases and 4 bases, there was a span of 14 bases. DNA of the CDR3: TGTGCCAGCAGCTTGGGGCCAAGCGGACTTAATCAGCCCCAGCATTTT. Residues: CASSLGPSGLNQPQHF.

CDR3 in DNA: TGTGCCAGCAGTCACCCGGGGGGGCTTGGGAACACTGAAGCTTTCTTT. It specifies CASSHPGGLGNTEAFF. The gene calls are TRBV6-6 and TRBJ1-1; D might be TRBD1 (6 bases). The V end was cut by 5 bases, the J end by 1 base, with 17 bases between. CDR1 MNHNY and CDR2 SVGAGI come from the germline V gene (reference sequence). This CDR3 has 16 amino acids.

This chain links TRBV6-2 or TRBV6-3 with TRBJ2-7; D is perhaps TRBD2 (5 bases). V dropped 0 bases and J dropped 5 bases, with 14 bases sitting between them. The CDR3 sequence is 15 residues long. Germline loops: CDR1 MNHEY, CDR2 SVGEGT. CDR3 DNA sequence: TGTGCCAGCAGTTACTCGGGTGGGAGAGGCCACGAGCAGTACTTC. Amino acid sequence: CASSYSGGRGHEQYF.

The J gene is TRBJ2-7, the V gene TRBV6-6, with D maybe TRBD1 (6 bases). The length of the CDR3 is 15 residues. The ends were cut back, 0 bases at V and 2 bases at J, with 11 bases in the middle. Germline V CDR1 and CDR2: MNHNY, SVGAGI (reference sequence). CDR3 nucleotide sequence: TGTGCCAGCAGTTACTCATTGGACAGAGCCTACGAGCAGTACTTC. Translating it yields CASSYSLDRAYEQYF.

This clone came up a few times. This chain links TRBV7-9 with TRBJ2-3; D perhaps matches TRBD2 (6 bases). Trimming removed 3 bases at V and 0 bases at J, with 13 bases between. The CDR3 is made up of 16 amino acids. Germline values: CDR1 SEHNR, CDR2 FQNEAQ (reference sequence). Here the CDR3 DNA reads TGTGCCAGCAGCTTTACGGGACTGCTTAGCACAGATACGCAGTATTTT. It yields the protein CASSFTGLLSTDTQYF.